Listed below are T cell receptor beta chains from one sample, sequenced in a study. TCRdb itself ran the RT-PCR reads through MiXCR, one entry per CDR3 protein. The sample contains 650,000 to 800,000 distinct CDR3 sequences, approximately 14% of which appear only once. The specimen was memory CD4+ T cells from blood. Source of these receptors: a female donor in good health, serving as a healthy control. The CDR3 runs from the conserved cysteine through the conserved F or W. The order of the fields is V gene, clone size, D gene, J gene, CDR3 protein, CDR3 DNA. D genes are given only for firm matches. Clone size is stated in some rows and not others, as once, few, many or a class when expanded.

TRBV19	.	.	TRBJ2-5	CASSSDLGETQYF	TGTGCCAGTAGTTCGGACCTCGGGGAGACCCAGTACTTC
TRBV7-3	many	.	TRBJ1-1	CASSPSAGGAEAFF	TGTGCCAGCAGCCCATCCGCGGGGGGCGCTGAAGCTTTCTTT
TRBV4-1	many	.	TRBJ2-7	CASSQDFVYEGVPTYEQYF	TGCGCCAGCAGCCAAGATTTTGTGTACGAGGGAGTGCCAACCTACGAGCAGTACTTC
TRBV6-5	few	.	TRBJ1-2	CASSYKYRYGYTF	TGTGCCAGCAGTTACAAGTATCGCTATGGCTACACCTTC
TRBV6-6	.	TRBD1	TRBJ1-1	CASSYPGQGFSAFF	TGTGCCAGCAGTTACCCGGGACAGGGTTTTTCGGCTTTCTTT
TRBV7-2	few	.	TRBJ2-1	CASSGDPRAVEQFF	TGTGCCAGCAGCGGGGACCCTCGGGCGGTTGAGCAGTTCTTC
TRBV5-1	many	.	TRBJ2-7	CASSAGGIDEQYF	TGCGCCAGCAGCGCAGGGGGGATCGACGAGCAGTACTTC
TRBV10-3	few	TRBD1	TRBJ2-1	CAISDSGTGGFNEQFF	TGTGCCATCAGTGATTCTGGGACAGGGGGCTTCAATGAGCAGTTCTTC
TRBV6-5	few	TRBD1	TRBJ2-1	CASSYVGQGNNEQFF	TGTGCCAGCAGTTACGTCGGACAGGGTAACAATGAGCAGTTCTTC
TRBV5-1	few	.	TRBJ1-1	CASSLDGRLNTEAFF	TGCGCCAGCAGCTTGGATGGCCGTTTGAACACTGAAGCTTTCTTT
TRBV18	.	.	TRBJ1-5	CASSPPQQPQHF	TGTGCCAGCTCACCACCACAGCAGCCCCAGCATTTT
TRBV20-1	few	.	TRBJ2-7	CSTQPWAQGEQYF	TGCAGTACCCAACCTTGGGCCCAGGGAGAGCAGTACTTC
TRBV6-5	many	TRBD1	TRBJ1-2	CASSNYGKTGSYGYTF	TGTGCCAGCAGTAATTACGGGAAGACAGGGAGCTATGGCTACACCTTC
TRBV27	.	TRBD2	TRBJ2-3	CASSSRLAGFTDTQYF	TGTGCCAGCAGTTCGAGACTAGCGGGATTCACAGATACGCAGTATTTT
TRBV5-1	.	.	TRBJ1-6	CASSLELGSPLHF	TGCGCCAGCAGCTTGGAGCTAGGTTCACCCCTCCACTTT
TRBV28	.	TRBD2	TRBJ2-5	CASRLGGGKTQYF	TGTGCCAGCAGACTCGGGGGGGGAAAGACCCAGTACTTC